This T cell receptor (beta chain) derives from a study of T cell clonotyping in hematopoietic cell transplantation. Study results and caveats: At the given depth, recipient repertoires were over 95% de novo clonotypes. Broader posttransplant TCR repertoire diversity was predicted by graft donor and pretransplant recipient Inverse Simpson Index values. After transplant, recipient diversity fell while pathologically expanded clonotypes grew through day 180.

Sequenced by immunoSEQ multiplex PCR; TCRdb stores in-frame clones only, minus some. The sample holds 6,000 to 8,000 clones, 85% to 90% seen once. In regard to this clone: Antigen unknown.

Losses at the gene ends were 4 bases for V and 0 bases for J; bases not matched to a gene: 2. Germline V gives CDR1 SGDLS, CDR2 YYNGEE. The CDR3 is 14 amino acids. Time point indicated: recipient sample about 28 days before transplant, after cytoreduction. Samples: about 28 days before transplant, then days 30, 100 and 180 after. This rearrangement joins TRBV9 to TRBJ2-5; TRBD1 agrees at 8 bases. Sequencing used peripheral blood mononuclear cells, obtained before stem cell transplant. This TCR came from a man in his 60s with acute myeloid leukemia. Some clones in this sample may be carry-over from other donors' samples. The CDR3 reads CASSSGGYQETQYF. The CDR3 DNA follows: TGTGCCAGCAGCTCAGGGGGCTACCAAGAGACCCAGTACTTC.